A selection of T cell receptor beta chains follows, all from one sample in a study of regulatory T cells in long-lasting Graves disease. A single record per CDR3 protein comes from TCRdb applying MiXCR to the multiplex PCR reads. The sample yields some 450,000 distinct CDR3 sequences, about a sixth seen once. This sample was shared with a second study, whose subject was T cells in Graves' hyperthyroidism and ophthalmopathy.

Sequenced here: peripheral blood mononuclear cells (PBMCs), sampled at new diagnosis, from a patient treated with antithyroid drugs. The source of these receptors is a woman younger than 45 with Graves disease. Both conserved end residues are part of each CDR3. The D gene is left open where the match is weak. Not every row has a clone size; where given, it reads once, few, many or a size class.

. | TRBJ2-2 | TRBV28 | . | TGTGCCAGCAGTTCCTTCGACGGTACTAGCATAATGAACACCGGGGAGCTGTTTTTT | CASSSFDGTSIMNTGELFF
few | TRBJ1-5 | TRBV19 | . | TGTGCCAGTAGTATTTTTTCGGGGACCCAATATGGCAATCAGCCCCAGCATTTT | CASSIFSGTQYGNQPQHF
many | TRBJ2-7 | TRBV7-2 | TRBD1 | TGTGCCAGCGTATTCCCGACAGGGTTAAAACCCTACGAGCAGTACTTC | CASVFPTGLKPYEQYF
. | TRBJ2-2 | TRBV25-1 | . | TGTGCCAGCAGTGATTCAGGTAGCGGGAACACCGGGGAGCTGTTTTTT | CASSDSGSGNTGELFF
many | TRBJ2-3 | TRBV20-1 | TRBD1 | TGCAGTGCTAGGGCAGGGGGCCCAGATACGCAGTATTTT | CSARAGGPDTQYF
many | TRBJ1-2 | TRBV28 | TRBD1 | TGTGCCAGCAGTTCGAGACAGGGAGGTGGCTACACCTTC | CASSSRQGGGYTF
many | TRBJ2-6 | TRBV7-8 | . | TGTGCCAGCAGCTCCCCCCCAGCCAACGTCCTGACTTTC | CASSSPPANVLTF
many | TRBJ1-1 | TRBV7-9 | TRBD1 | TGTGCCAGCAGCCCCCCTCGGGGACAGACTGAAGCTTTCTTT | CASSPPRGQTEAFF
many | TRBJ2-5 | TRBV10-1 | . | TGCGCCAGCAGTGAGGTTAGCGGCGAGACCCAGTACTTC | CASSEVSGETQYF
. | TRBJ2-7 | TRBV30 | TRBD1 | TGTGCCTGGAGTGGCCCCCCAGGGGGTTACTACGAGCAGTACTTC | CAWSGPPGGYYEQYF
. | TRBJ2-5 | TRBV5-1 | TRBD1 | TGCGCCAGCAGCTTGGTTATGGGGCCGGGACAGGGGTTGCCGGAGACCCAGTACTTC | CASSLVMGPGQGLPETQYF
many | TRBJ2-1 | TRBV7-8 | . | TGTGCCAGCAGCCTGGCCCGTAATGAGCAGTTCTTC | CASSLARNEQFF
many | TRBJ2-1 | TRBV11-2 | . | TGTGCCAGCAGCTTAAGGGCGGAGGGAGCTTACCCTGAGCAGTTCTTC | CASSLRAEGAYPEQFF
few | TRBJ2-7 | TRBV28 | TRBD1 | TGTGCCAGCAGTTTGGGGACAGGGGGGATTTACGAGCTGTACTTC | CASSLGTGGIYELYF
many | TRBJ2-1 | TRBV28 | . | TGTGCCAGCAGCCCATCAGGGGACAATGAGCAGTTCTTC | CASSPSGDNEQFF
few | TRBJ2-1 | TRBV6-1 | . | TGTGCCAGCAGTCCAACTAGGAGTGAGCAGTTCTTC | CASSPTRSEQFF
. | TRBJ2-5 | TRBV9 | . | TGTGCCAGCAGCGTAGGGTCCTATGATGGGGAGGCCGTAACGGAGACCCAGTACTTC | CASSVGSYDGEAVTETQYF
few | TRBJ2-2 | TRBV7-8 | . | TGTGCCAGCAGCGTTGACGCTTCGGGGGCGGGACTGAACACCGGGGAGCTGTTTTTT | CASSVDASGAGLNTGELFF
many | TRBJ1-1 | TRBV9 | . | TGTGCCAGCAGCGTAACAGGGAACACTGAAGCTTTCTTT | CASSVTGNTEAFF
. | TRBJ2-1 | TRBV19 | . | TGTGCCAGTAGTATTGTAGGAAACTACAATGAGCAGTTCTTC | CASSIVGNYNEQFF
. | TRBJ1-4 | TRBV28 | TRBD1 | TGTGCCAGCAGTTCTCCGCCGACAGGGAGGGATGTGTTTTTT | CASSSPPTGRDVFF
few | TRBJ2-2 | TRBV27 | . | TGTGCCAGCAGGAGACTGAGGGGGGCCGGGGAGCTGTTTTTT | CASRRLRGAGELFF
many | TRBJ2-1 | TRBV27 | . | TGTGCCAGCAGTTCTAGCCGGGAGCAGTTCTTC | CASSSSREQFF
many | TRBJ2-5 | TRBV28 | . | TGTGCCAGCACCGCACCCAAGGGGGACCAAGAGACCCAGTACTTC | CASTAPKGDQETQYF
. | TRBJ1-2 | TRBV20-1 | . | TGCAGTGCTCTCACGGATCAGAACTATGGCTACACCTTC | CSALTDQNYGYTF
many | TRBJ2-7 | TRBV5-1 | TRBD2 | TGCGCCAGCAGCTGGGGGGGGTCTAGCGGGAGCCGCGAGCAGTACTTC | CASSWGGSSGSREQYF
few | TRBJ2-5 | TRBV29-1 | TRBD2 | TGCAGCGCCATTCGACTAGCGGAGGTACAAGAGACCCAGTACTTC | CSAIRLAEVQETQYF
many | TRBJ2-1 | TRBV5-1 | TRBD2 | TGCGCCAGCAGCTCGGTTAGCGGGAGCTCCTACAATGAGCAGTTCTTC | CASSSVSGSSYNEQFF
many | TRBJ1-2 | TRBV20-1 | . | TGCAGTGCTAGACAATTGACAGGCATATATGGCTACACCTTC | CSARQLTGIYGYTF
many | TRBJ1-6 | TRBV28 | . | TGTGCCAGCGCCCCGGTGGCTCGGTATAATTCACCCCTCCACTTT | CASAPVARYNSPLHF
few | TRBJ2-3 | TRBV28 | . | TGTGCCAGCAGTCTGACGGCGGGGTCAGATACGCAGTATTTT | CASSLTAGSDTQYF
many | TRBJ2-1 | TRBV20-1 | . | TGCAGTGCTAGCCCCTTCGAGGCTCGGGCGCAGTTCTTC | CSASPFEARAQFF
few | TRBJ1-6 | TRBV7-2 | . | TGTGCCAGCAGCTTAATTCTCGTCGTCGGGGGCGCCGGGTACCTCCACTTT | CASSLILVVGGAGYLHF
many | TRBJ2-1 | TRBV6-2/TRBV6-3 | . | TGTGCCAGCAGTTACGAAGGGGATGAGCAGTTCTTC | CASSYEGDEQFF
. | TRBJ2-7 | TRBV28 | . | TGTGCCAGCAGTTCGGAAGCAGGAGGACCGTATAGAAACTCCTACGAGCAGTACTTC | CASSSEAGGPYRNSYEQYF
many | TRBJ2-6 | TRBV20-1 | . | TGCAGTGCCGACCAGGGGGGCTACCTATCTGGGGCCAACGTCCTGACTTTC | CSADQGGYLSGANVLTF
many | TRBJ2-5 | TRBV2 | TRBD1 | TGTGCCAGCAATGGGGACAGGGGAAAAGAGACCCAGTACTTC | CASNGDRGKETQYF
few | TRBJ2-5 | TRBV5-5 | . | TGTGCCAGCAGCTTGGCCGAATCCGGAGAGACCCAGTACTTC | CASSLAESGETQYF
. | TRBJ2-4 | TRBV7-9 | TRBD2 | TGTGCCAGCAGGCCACCTATGGCGGGGGTGGGAGCCAAAAACATTCAGTACTTC | CASRPPMAGVGAKNIQYF
many | TRBJ2-7 | TRBV7-9 | TRBD2 | TGTGCCAGCAGCTGGACTAGCGGGAGGGTCCACGAGCAGTACTTC | CASSWTSGRVHEQYF